This T cell receptor beta chain was sequenced in a study of Ad26.COV2.S vaccination and SARS-CoV-2 variants. Study details: Donor allocation was to the COV1001 Ad26.COV2.S trial arm. Donor got 5x10^10 or 1x10^11 viral particles of Ad26.COV2.S.

In the case of this clone: What it binds is unknown.

Study-wide results and caveats: With respect to non-spike TCR breadth, vaccine and placebo recipients were similar.

Treatment: about 20 received Ad26.COV2.S at low or high dose, single or two shots; about five received placebo; per-sample allocation not given. Samples came from day 63 after the first vaccine or placebo injection. Ad26.COV2.S expressed prefusion-stabilized spike from the original Wuhan strain. This CDR3 contains 12 residues. V gave up 4 bases and J gave up 4 bases, with 11 bases separating them. In germline, CDR1 is SQVTM, CDR2 ANQGSEA. Data came from immunoSEQ multiplex PCR; TCRdb stores just in-frame clones and leaves some out. The data hold about 350,000 clones, with about 87% observed a single time.

The chain is built from TRBV29-1 and TRBJ2-7; D may be TRBD2 (5 bases). This sequence originates from a person between 18 and 65 years old who received the Ad26.COV2.S COVID-19 vaccine or a placebo. Here the sequenced sample was peripheral blood, taken in a trial of Ad26.COV2.S vaccine versus placebo. The CDR3 DNA follows: TGCAGCGTTGGGACTGTGGAATACGAGCAGTACTTC. Amino acid sequence: CSVGTVEYEQYF.